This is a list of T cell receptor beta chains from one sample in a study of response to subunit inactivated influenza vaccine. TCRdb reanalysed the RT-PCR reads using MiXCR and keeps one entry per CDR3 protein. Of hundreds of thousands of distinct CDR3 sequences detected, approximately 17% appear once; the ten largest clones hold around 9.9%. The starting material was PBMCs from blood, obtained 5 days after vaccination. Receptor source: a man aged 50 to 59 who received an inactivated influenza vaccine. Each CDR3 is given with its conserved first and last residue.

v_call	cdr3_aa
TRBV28	CASSSPGTESSYEQYF
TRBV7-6	CASSLKLVADTQYF
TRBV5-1	CASSYGTSGDEQFF
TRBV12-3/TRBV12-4	CASSIRGRGAFF
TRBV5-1	CASSPPASGVMNTEAFF
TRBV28	CASSLSATRLNEQFF
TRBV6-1	CATTIPGNRDGYTF
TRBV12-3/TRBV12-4	CASTGLMNTEAFF
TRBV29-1	CSVDALLAGDSYNEQFF
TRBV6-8	CASSYPPGGGRRF
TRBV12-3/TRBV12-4	CASSLPDSYEQYF
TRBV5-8	CASSHGQRADTQYF
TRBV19	CASSISGQTRETQYF
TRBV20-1	CSGSGTTNTEAFF
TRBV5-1	CASSQTDRVATGELFF
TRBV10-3	CAISGSPGLQGYGYTF
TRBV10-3	CAIRESGLTEAFF
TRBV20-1	CSARDRDFKETQYF
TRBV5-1	CASSLIQGDGYTF
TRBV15	CATSRDLFGELMNTEAFF
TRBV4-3	CASSQDYPGASRNEQFF
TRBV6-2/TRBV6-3	CASSYSMSDRALQGIETQYF
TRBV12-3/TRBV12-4	CASRIYTGHSSYNSPLHF
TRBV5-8	CASSFTGARNQPQHF